A selection of T cell receptor beta chains follows, all from one sample in a study of cytomegalovirus exposure and HLA in healthy donors. Clones were sequenced by immunoSEQ multiplex PCR, and TCRdb holds only the in-frame ones, with some missing. The sample has under 200,000 clones; around 82% are singletons. The sequencing sample was made of PBMCs. These receptors came from a man aged 35-49 years in good health and CMV-seronegative. CDR3s include the opening cysteine and the closing phenylalanine or tryptophan. Each record gives: CDR3 DNA, CDR3 protein, clone size, D gene, V gene, J gene, CDR3 length. The D gene is left open where the match is weak. Where a row states a size, it is once, few, many or the class of an expanded clone; other rows omit it.

DNA: TGTGCCAGCAGTTCCCCCGTAAGAGGAGGGAGCTACGAGCAGTACTTC; CDR3: CASSSPVRGGSYEQYF; size: few; D: -; V: TRBV27; J: TRBJ2-7; length: 16
DNA: TGTGCCAGCAGCTCCCGGACTAGCGGGATCTTTAATGAGCAGTTCTTC; CDR3: CASSSRTSGIFNEQFF; size: -; D: TRBD2; V: TRBV7-2; J: TRBJ2-1; length: 16
DNA: TGTGCCAGCAGCCCCAAGCTGACGCAATACGGACAGGGGAAGGTGGGGAACCAAGAGACCCAGTACTTC; CDR3: CASSPKLTQYGQGKVGNQETQYF; size: -; D: TRBD1; V: TRBV9; J: TRBJ2-5; length: 23
DNA: TGTGCCAGCAGTTTATCTCGTACAGGGTTTGAAAAACTGTTTTTT; CDR3: CASSLSRTGFEKLFF; size: once; D: -; V: TRBV27; J: TRBJ1-4; length: 15
DNA: TGTGCCAGCAGCTTCTTCCTAGCGGGAGTAGATGAGCAGTTCTTC; CDR3: CASSFFLAGVDEQFF; size: -; D: TRBD2; V: TRBV7-9; J: TRBJ2-1; length: 15
DNA: TGCGCCAGCAGCCGAAGGGGCCCCTATAATTCACCCCTCCACTTT; CDR3: CASSRRGPYNSPLHF; size: -; D: -; V: TRBV5-1; J: TRBJ1-6; length: 15
DNA: TGTGCCAGCAGCTTGGGACAGGGGAACTCCTACGAGCAGTACTTC; CDR3: CASSLGQGNSYEQYF; size: -; D: TRBD1; V: TRBV5-5; J: TRBJ2-7; length: 15
DNA: TGCGCCAGCAGGCGGACTAGCTCCTTGTACTACAATGAGCAGTTCTTC; CDR3: CASRRTSSLYYNEQFF; size: -; D: TRBD2; V: TRBV5-1; J: TRBJ2-1; length: 16
DNA: TGTGCCAGCAGTTTAAGCCGCTGGGGGCGGAATCAGCCCCAGCATTTT; CDR3: CASSLSRWGRNQPQHF; size: -; D: -; V: TRBV27; J: TRBJ1-5; length: 16
DNA: TGTGCCAGCAGGGACGGGACTTTTTACGAGCAGTACTTC; CDR3: CASRDGTFYEQYF; size: -; D: -; V: TRBV2; J: TRBJ2-7; length: 13
DNA: TGTGCCAGCAGCTTATCCGGGAGCGAGACCCAGTACTTC; CDR3: CASSLSGSETQYF; size: -; D: -; V: TRBV7-9; J: TRBJ2-5; length: 13
DNA: TGCAGTGCCGGACAGGGCTATGGCTACACCTTC; CDR3: CSAGQGYGYTF; size: -; D: TRBD1; V: TRBV20-1; J: TRBJ1-2; length: 11
DNA: TGTGCCAGCAGGCGGGGGGGAGGCACTAGCGGACGAACTAGCACAGATACGCAGTATTTT; CDR3: CASRRGGGTSGRTSTDTQYF; size: -; D: TRBD2; V: TRBV5-4; J: TRBJ2-3; length: 20
DNA: TGTGCCAGCAGCTTATCCGGGGTTAGTGGCTACACCTTC; CDR3: CASSLSGVSGYTF; size: -; D: -; V: TRBV7-9; J: TRBJ1-2; length: 13
DNA: TGTGCCAGCGACAGGGAGTTTGGCAATCAGCCCCAGCATTTT; CDR3: CASDREFGNQPQHF; size: -; D: TRBD1; V: TRBV19; J: TRBJ1-5; length: 14
DNA: TGCGCCGCCGGTCGGGGAGACGAGCAGTACTTC; CDR3: CAAGRGDEQYF; size: -; D: -; V: TRBV4-1; J: TRBJ2-7; length: 11
DNA: TGCGCCAGCAGCCCCCTTTCGGGTCCAGCCCTTCAGTTCTTC; CDR3: CASSPLSGPALQFF; size: -; D: -; V: TRBV4-1; J: TRBJ2-1; length: 14
DNA: TGTGCCAGCAGTGAAGCGGAGGAATACACTGAAGCTTTCTTT; CDR3: CASSEAEEYTEAFF; size: -; D: -; V: TRBV2; J: TRBJ1-1; length: 14
DNA: TGCGCCAGCAGCTCAGATACAGGGAACACTGAAGCTTTCTTT; CDR3: CASSSDTGNTEAFF; size: -; D: -; V: TRBV5-1; J: TRBJ1-1; length: 14
DNA: TGTGCCAGCAGCGTAGAACAGGGAAGGGGACACAACACTGAAGCTTTCTTT; CDR3: CASSVEQGRGHNTEAFF; size: -; D: -; V: TRBV9; J: TRBJ1-1; length: 17
DNA: TGCGCCAGCAGCTCAACAGGGACCCTGACTGGAAACACCATATATTTT; CDR3: CASSSTGTLTGNTIYF; size: few; D: -; V: TRBV5-1; J: TRBJ1-3; length: 16
DNA: TGTGCCAGCACCTCCAACCCAGGGGATACGCAGTATTTT; CDR3: CASTSNPGDTQYF; size: -; D: -; V: TRBV7-2; J: TRBJ2-3; length: 13
DNA: TGTGCCAGCAGTTACTCCAGCGGGGGGGAAGAGACCCAGTACTTC; CDR3: CASSYSSGGEETQYF; size: -; D: TRBD2; V: TRBV6-6; J: TRBJ2-5; length: 15
DNA: TGTGCCAGCCAAGGACACGGCAATCAGCCCCAGCATTTT; CDR3: CASQGHGNQPQHF; size: -; D: -; V: TRBV2; J: TRBJ1-5; length: 13
DNA: TGTGCCAGCAGCTTAGAGGGACAGCCAGGGGAGACCCAGTACTTC; CDR3: CASSLEGQPGETQYF; size: few; D: TRBD1; V: TRBV7-9; J: TRBJ2-5; length: 15
DNA: TGTGCCAGCAGTCCAGGGACAGGGTGGGGGGGCTACGAGCAGTACTTC; CDR3: CASSPGTGWGGYEQYF; size: -; D: TRBD1; V: TRBV27; J: TRBJ2-7; length: 16
DNA: TGTGCCAGCAGTGGTTGGAGGGAGCAGTACTTC; CDR3: CASSGWREQYF; size: once; D: -; V: TRBV25-1; J: TRBJ2-7; length: 11
DNA: TGTGCCAGCAGCTTAGAGGCAGGAACAAACTACGAGCAGTACTTC; CDR3: CASSLEAGTNYEQYF; size: few; D: -; V: TRBV7-9; J: TRBJ2-7; length: 15
DNA: TGTGCCAGCAGCCCCCGGGCAGGGGCCCCTAACTATGGCTACACCTTC; CDR3: CASSPRAGAPNYGYTF; size: -; D: -; V: TRBV6-6; J: TRBJ1-2; length: 16
DNA: TGCGCCAGCAGCCAGGGGCCCTCCTTGAACACTGAAGCTTTCTTT; CDR3: CASSQGPSLNTEAFF; size: -; D: -; V: TRBV4-1; J: TRBJ1-1; length: 15
DNA: TGTGCCAGCAGGCGCCAGGGGTACTCGGGCGAGCAGTACTTC; CDR3: CASRRQGYSGEQYF; size: -; D: -; V: TRBV27; J: TRBJ2-7; length: 14
DNA: TGTGCCATCAGTTTGACAGGGCCGCGCTCTGGGGCCAACGTCCTGACTTTC; CDR3: CAISLTGPRSGANVLTF; size: -; D: TRBD1; V: TRBV10-3; J: TRBJ2-6; length: 17
DNA: TGTGCCAGCAGCTACAGGAACACTGAAGCTTTCTTT; CDR3: CASSYRNTEAFF; size: -; D: -; V: TRBV5-8; J: TRBJ1-1; length: 12
DNA: TGTGCCAGCAGCCTCCCCCAGGGCCCTGGCTACACCTTC; CDR3: CASSLPQGPGYTF; size: -; D: -; V: TRBV5-6; J: TRBJ1-2; length: 13
DNA: TGTGCCAGCAGCGTATTGGGGGGGACTGAAGCTTTCTTT; CDR3: CASSVLGGTEAFF; size: -; D: -; V: TRBV9; J: TRBJ1-1; length: 13
DNA: TGCAGTGCTACAGGGGGGTACGAGCAGTACTTC; CDR3: CSATGGYEQYF; size: -; D: -; V: TRBV20-1; J: TRBJ2-7; length: 11
DNA: TGTGCCAGCAGCAACAAATTCATCCGGGACAGGGGGCATAGAGAGCAGTACTTC; CDR3: CASSNKFIRDRGHREQYF; size: -; D: -; V: TRBV21-1; J: TRBJ2-7; length: 18
DNA: TGTGCCAGCATCGGGACAGGGAACACCGGGGAGCTGTTTTTT; CDR3: CASIGTGNTGELFF; size: -; D: TRBD1; V: TRBV2; J: TRBJ2-2; length: 14
DNA: TGTGCCAGCAGTGAATGGAGGGCCGCGAACACCGGGGAGCTGTTTTTT; CDR3: CASSEWRAANTGELFF; size: -; D: -; V: TRBV2; J: TRBJ2-2; length: 16
DNA: TGCGCCAGCAGCCAAGGTACTCCTAACTCTGGAAACACCATATATTTT; CDR3: CASSQGTPNSGNTIYF; size: -; D: -; V: TRBV4-1; J: TRBJ1-3; length: 16
DNA: TGTGCCAGCAGCTCGGGACAGTCGGGGGACTACGAGCAGTACTTC; CDR3: CASSSGQSGDYEQYF; size: once; D: -; V: TRBV7-9; J: TRBJ2-7; length: 15
DNA: TGTGCCAGCAGTTTACGAGAGCTAGCGGGGTCACAAGAGACCCAGTACTTC; CDR3: CASSLRELAGSQETQYF; size: -; D: TRBD2; V: TRBV27; J: TRBJ2-5; length: 17
DNA: TGTGCCAGCAGTCACAGGGGCTCTGGAAACACCATATATTTT; CDR3: CASSHRGSGNTIYF; size: -; D: TRBD1; V: TRBV6-5; J: TRBJ1-3; length: 14
DNA: TGTGCCAGCACCCTATATTACAGCAATCAGCCCCAGCATTTT; CDR3: CASTLYYSNQPQHF; size: -; D: -; V: TRBV28; J: TRBJ1-5; length: 14
DNA: TGTGCCAGCAGCTTAGATCGGAGGGGGACAGGGGTTGAAAAACTGTTTTTT; CDR3: CASSLDRRGTGVEKLFF; size: -; D: TRBD1; V: TRBV11-2; J: TRBJ1-4; length: 17
DNA: TGTGCCAGTAGTATAGGCGGGGGGCAGCCCCAGCATTTT; CDR3: CASSIGGGQPQHF; size: few; D: -; V: TRBV19; J: TRBJ1-5; length: 13
DNA: TGTGCCAGCAGCCAAGAAAGGACTAGCGGCCGGGAGCAGTTCTTC; CDR3: CASSQERTSGREQFF; size: few; D: TRBD2; V: TRBV4-2; J: TRBJ2-1; length: 15
DNA: TGTGCTAGTGGTCTTTCAGGGTCAGAGACCCAGTACTTC; CDR3: CASGLSGSETQYF; size: -; D: -; V: TRBV12-5; J: TRBJ2-5; length: 13
DNA: TGTGCCAGCAGCCCAGGGACAAGAGGGACTGAAGCTTTCTTT; CDR3: CASSPGTRGTEAFF; size: -; D: -; V: TRBV7-2; J: TRBJ1-1; length: 14
DNA: TGTTCCAGCAGGACAGGAAACTATGGCTACACCTTC; CDR3: CSSRTGNYGYTF; size: -; D: TRBD1; V: TRBV7-9; J: TRBJ1-2; length: 12
DNA: TGTGCCAGCAGTTACTCGGCAGTCAACTATGGCTACACCTTC; CDR3: CASSYSAVNYGYTF; size: -; D: -; V: TRBV6-5; J: TRBJ1-2; length: 14
DNA: TGTGCCAGCAGCGTAGGAAAAGGAGGGACAGGGTCTGAAAAACTGTTTTTT; CDR3: CASSVGKGGTGSEKLFF; size: few; D: TRBD1; V: TRBV9; J: TRBJ1-4; length: 17
DNA: TGTGCCAGCAGCTTGACAGGGGTTCGGTCACCCCTCCACTTT; CDR3: CASSLTGVRSPLHF; size: -; D: TRBD1; V: TRBV7-2; J: TRBJ1-6; length: 14